Described below is a single TCR beta chain sequence and its context. Its matching antigen is unknown. 60 Vbeta and 13 Jbeta primers were used in PCR. Authors' data handling: Counted up in a later analysis, unique TCR beta chains came to some 80 million, with some 9.9 million shared. Here immunoSEQ multiplex PCR was the method, and the copy in TCRdb shows in-frame clones only, minus some. That table gives V, J and clone size, and the DNA gave D and trimming. The repertoire includes about 190,000 clones, 70% to 75% of them detected once, and roughly 2.8% sits in the top ten. The trim removed 5 bases at V and 10 bases at J, leaving 4 bases unmatched. Germline values: CDR1 SGHAT, CDR2 FQNNGV. The CDR3 is 14 amino acids. This sample was included in a study of cytomegalovirus exposure and HLA in healthy donors. Background on the study: Unique TCRs numbering around 80 million, obtained from HLA-typed donors, made up an early data release. Clustering assigned 70% to 85% of the roughly 430 genotyped donors to the Caucasian-associated ancestry cluster.

General study points: Most observed TCR sequences were rare, whereas some public TCRs were detected in many donors.

The sequenced sample consisted of PBMCs. The receptor was isolated from a woman under 40 in good health and CMV-seropositive. The chain uses TRBV11-2 and TRBJ2-1, with TRBD2 identical over 14 bases. The CDR3 protein is CASSLGTSGREQFF. CDR3 DNA sequence: TGTGCCAGCAGCCTCGGGACTAGCGGGAGAGAGCAGTTCTTC.